The source of this T cell receptor (beta chain) is a study of cytomegalovirus exposure and HLA in healthy donors. PCR employed 60 Vbeta and 13 Jbeta primers. Some clones are missing from TCRdb's copy, which holds only in-frame ones; the method was immunoSEQ multiplex PCR. The sample shows 150,000 to 200,000 clones, 80% to 90% of them seen only once. V lost 3 bases and J lost 4; bases outside the gene matches: 4. This CDR3 contains 14 residues. CDR1 is MNHEY, CDR2 SMNVEV, per germline (reference sequence). The origin of this receptor is a man aged 18 to 35 in good health and CMV-seropositive. Source material: PBMCs. This rearrangement joins TRBV27 to TRBJ1-1, with 8 bases fitting TRBD1. Written as DNA, the CDR3 is TGTGCCAGCAGTTTTCAGGGGGCGGGCACTGAAGCTTTCTTT. Amino acid sequence: CASSFQGAGTEAFF.